What follows are 20 T cell receptor beta chains derived from one specimen sequenced in a study of cytomegalovirus exposure and HLA in healthy donors. Primers: 60 Vbeta forward and 13 Jbeta reverse. The method was immunoSEQ multiplex PCR; TCRdb's version includes in-frame clones alone and lacks a portion of them. The sample lists 160,000 or so clones, 60% to 80% occurring once. Sequenced material: PBMCs. These receptors were obtained from a man aged 18 to 29 in good health and CMV-seropositive.

This clone was seen a few times. This chain joins TRBV5-4 and TRBJ2-7, with 8 positions matching TRBD1. The germline V gene encodes CDR1 SGHNT and CDR2 YYREEE (reference sequence). The CDR3 has 16 amino acids. J lost 3 bases, V lost 0 bases, and 8 bases had no gene match. The CDR3, as DNA: TGTGCCAGCAGCTTGGGGGTACAGGGGGGAAGCTACGAGCAGTACTTC. This codes for CASSLGVQGGSYEQYF.

The chain couples TRBV9 to TRBJ1-3, with D unclear. This CDR3 is built from 12 residues. The germline gives CDR1 SGDLS, CDR2 YYNGEE. The ends were cut back, 3 bases at V and 7 bases at J, with 8 bases in the middle. Written as DNA, the CDR3 is TGTGCCAGCAGCGGTGCTCGGAACACCATATATTTT. It codes for CASSGARNTIYF.

The DNA of the CDR3 is TGCAGCGTGGGGGGGCCTTCCCAGAGCTCCTACAATGAGCAGTTCTTC. This codes for CSVGGPSQSSYNEQFF. The chain is built from TRBV29-1 and TRBJ2-1; TRBD2 is a possible D gene (7 bases). CDR3 length: 16 amino acids. Per the germline V gene, CDR1 is SQVTM and CDR2 is ANQGSEA. Trimming shortened V by 6 bases and J by 0 bases, and 18 bases separated the two germline ends.

The V gene is TRBV29-1, the J gene TRBJ2-5, with 9 bases fitting TRBD1. Germline V CDR1 and CDR2: SQVTM, ANQGSEA. The CDR3 is made up of 13 amino acids. CDR3 nucleotides: TGCAGTTTAGGTTCGGGACAGGGTGAGACCCAGTACTTC. The encoded protein is CSLGSGQGETQYF.

V is TRBV11-2 and J is TRBJ1-4; D is unresolved. V shed 2 bases and J shed 8 bases, with 6 bases lying between them. Germline V lookup: CDR1 SGHAT, CDR2 FQNNGV. The CDR3 spans 12 residues. CDR3 in amino acids: CASSLFREKLFF. The CDR3 nucleotides are TGTGCCAGCAGCTTATTCAGGGAAAAACTGTTTTTT.

The J gene is TRBJ1-2, the V gene TRBV27; 10 bases are a match to TRBD1. With 6 bases clipped from V and 7 bases from J, the junction kept 11 bases outside the gene matches. The CDR3 runs 15 residues. Per germline, CDR1 MNHEY and CDR2 SMNVEV (reference sequence). CDR3: CASRLSGTGDSGYTF. The DNA for the CDR3 is TGTGCCAGCAGACTTTCCGGGACAGGGGATTCTGGCTACACCTTC.

The chain employs TRBV19 and TRBJ2-3; D may be TRBD2 (5 bases). The CDR3 covers 15 residues. With 8 bases removed from V and 0 bases from J, the gap between germline ends came to 15 bases. In germline, CDR1 is LNHDA, CDR2 SQIVND (reference sequence). The DNA for the CDR3 is TGTGCCAGTCCCTTCGGGGTCGCTAGCACAGATACGCAGTATTTT. Translating it yields CASPFGVASTDTQYF.

The chain carries TRBV7-4 and TRBJ1-5; tentatively, D is TRBD1 (6 bases). Germline V gives CDR1 SGHVT, CDR2 SQSDAQ. The CDR3 has 16 amino acids. The V gene lost 3 bases and the J gene lost 0 bases, with 12 bases spanning the gap. CDR3 nucleotides: TGTGCCAGCAGCTTCCACAGGGAGTATAGCAATCAGCCCCAGCATTTT. Protein product: CASSFHREYSNQPQHF.

The chain couples TRBV6-4 to TRBJ2-7; 9 nucleotides match TRBD2. This CDR3 region has 15 residues. After removal of 3 bases from V and 5 bases from J, the junction contained 8 bases not matched to a gene. Germline V gives CDR1 MRHNA, CDR2 SNTAGT. The CDR3, as DNA: TGTGCCAGCAGTGAGGAGGCGGGGGGGGGAAACGAGCAGTACTTC. It codes for CASSEEAGGGNEQYF.

This clone was picked up a small number of times. The CDR3 reads CASSLVSNTGELFF. The CDR3 nucleotides read TGTGCCAGCAGCTTAGTTAGCAACACCGGGGAGCTGTTTTTT. V is TRBV7-2 and J is TRBJ2-2; D unclear. In germline, CDR1 is SGHTA, CDR2 FQGNSA. V was cut by 1 base and J by 2 bases, with 5 bases left in between. The CDR3 spans 14 residues.

This clone has just a few counts. The CDR3 DNA follows: TGTGCCAGCACTGTTGGGGGAGGAGGCAATCAGCCCCAGCATTTT. Protein sequence: CASTVGGGGNQPQHF. This chain links TRBV2 with TRBJ1-5; D possibly corresponds to TRBD1 (5 bases). Trimming cost V 7 bases and J 2 bases, with 15 bases left between them. CDR1 and CDR2 from the germline V gene are SNHLY and FYNNEI. The CDR3 is made up of 15 amino acids.

The chain combines TRBV15 with TRBJ2-7; weak D call: TRBD1 (6 bases). Trimming cost V 0 bases and J 6 bases, with 9 bases left between them. Germline assignment: CDR1 LNHNV and CDR2 YYDKDF (reference sequence). This CDR3 comprises 13 residues. CDR3 loop: CATSRDKGGEQYF. The CDR3 DNA is TGTGCCACCAGCAGAGATAAAGGGGGCGAGCAGTACTTC.

The CDR3 nucleotides read TGTGCCAGCAGCCATTCGGCAGGAAACGAGCAGTACTTC. Its translation: CASSHSAGNEQYF. The chain uses TRBV7-9 and TRBJ2-7; D gene unclear. The CDR3 has 13 amino acids. Trimming cost V 5 bases and J 5 bases, with 13 bases left between them. Germline lookup yields CDR1 SEHNR and CDR2 FQNEAQ (reference sequence).

The chain couples TRBV27 to TRBJ1-6; no firm D call. Germline-derived CDR1 and CDR2 are MNHEY and SMNVEV (reference sequence). V lost 5 bases and J lost 8, with 13 bases in between. The CDR3 spans 14 residues. In DNA form, the CDR3 reads TGTGCCAGCAGTCCCTCAGGATGGGATTCACCCCTCCACTTT. Translation gives CASSPSGWDSPLHF.

This chain connects TRBV18 to TRBJ1-1, with TRBD1 as a possible D gene (6 bases). The CDR3 spans 15 residues. Germline V lookup: CDR1 KGHSH, CDR2 LQKENI. Trimming took 4 bases from V and 4 from J, leaving 16 bases between them. The CDR3 spells CASSLTTGSGTEAFF. The CDR3 bases are TGTGCCAGCTCACTAACGACAGGCTCGGGCACTGAAGCTTTCTTT.

J is TRBJ1-1 and V is TRBV5-1; 10 positions match TRBD1. In germline, CDR1 is SGHRS, CDR2 YFSETQ. The CDR3 is 18 residues long. After removal of 0 bases from V and 4 bases from J, the junction contained 12 bases not matched to a gene. CDR3: CASSLAGSGGTGATEAFF. The CDR3 nucleotides are TGCGCCAGCAGCTTGGCCGGGAGTGGGGGGACAGGGGCCACTGAAGCTTTCTTT.

The V gene is TRBV30, the J gene TRBJ2-7; 8 bases fit TRBD1. This CDR3 spans 12 amino acids. CDR1 is GTSNPN, CDR2 SVGIG, per germline (reference sequence). Trimming removed 2 bases from V and 5 bases from J; junction bases left unmatched: 2. The CDR3 nucleotides read TGTGCCTGGAGTCCAGGGGGCGACGAGCAGTACTTC. Its protein is CAWSPGGDEQYF.

The chain links TRBV7-2 to TRBJ1-3, with D hard to call. V lost 5 bases and J 7 bases, leaving 9 bases between the germline ends. This CDR3 comprises 12 residues. CDR1 is SGHTA, CDR2 FQGNSA, per germline. This CDR3 is CASSATRNTIYF. CDR3 sequence (DNA): TGTGCCAGCAGCGCAACTCGTAACACCATATATTTT.

The rearrangement uses TRBV4-1 and TRBJ2-1; 13 bases are shared with TRBD2. V trimming: 8 bases; J trimming: 5 bases; junction bases outside the gene matches: 3. This CDR3 comprises 14 residues. Germline V gene data show CDR1 as MGHRA and CDR2 as YSYEKL. The CDR3 reads CASALAGGHNEQFF. The CDR3 DNA sequence: TGCGCCAGCGCACTAGCGGGGGGGCACAATGAGCAGTTCTTC.

The chain joins TRBV5-1 to TRBJ2-1; 8 bases align to TRBD1. The CDR3 covers 15 residues. Trimming at V came to 2 bases and at J to 7 bases, leaving 8 bases not matched to a gene. CDR1 and CDR2 (germline): SGHRS, YFSETQ. In nucleotides, the CDR3 is TGCGCCAGCAGCTTCGGACAGGGACGAGGTAATGAGCAGTTCTTC. Residues: CASSFGQGRGNEQFF.